This T cell receptor beta chain originates from a study of cytomegalovirus exposure and HLA in healthy donors. Study-level results: Many donors shared some public TCRs, even though most TCR sequences were rare.

This CDR3 has 17 amino acids. Germline V gene data show CDR1 as KGHSH and CDR2 as LQKENI. V lost 5 bases, J lost 2 bases, and 8 bases stayed unmatched. Repertoires were generated with immunoSEQ multiplex PCR, while TCRdb's copy carries only in-frame clones and drops some. This table holds more than 60,000 clones, around 97% found once. Separate from the roughly 610-subject first cohort, the roughly 130-subject validation cohort was the one that the donors belonged to. Points on this clone: Its antigen is still unknown.

This sequence originates from a woman between 18 and 30 years old in good health and CMV-seropositive. The specimen sequenced was PBMCs. The chain recombines TRBV18 with TRBJ2-4, with TRBD2 matching over 11 bases. CDR3 protein: CASSGTSGNPPKNIQYF. CDR3 nucleotides: TGTGCCAGCTCAGGGACTAGCGGAAACCCCCCCAAAAACATTCAGTACTTC.